This T cell receptor beta chain was retrieved from a study of shared clonotypes between healthy human individuals. The CDR3 has 12 amino acids. Germline V gives CDR1 GTSNPN, CDR2 SVGIG (reference sequence). Libraries were prepared by immunoSEQ multiplex PCR; TCRdb keeps only in-frame clonotypes and omits some of them. The profile shows about 690,000 clones, roughly 91% of them singletons. The rearrangement uses TRBV30 and TRBJ2-5, with D possibly matching TRBD1 (6 bases). The better agreement between TRBJ2-7 and the DNA end casts doubt on the J call. Sequencing input: memory CD8+ T cells from PBMCs. Subset here: CD45RO+ cells pooled with CCR7-negative TemRA cells. The receptor's source is a young man in good health. Some clones in this sample may be carry-over from other donors' samples. CDR3: CAWEDRSYEQYF. DNA of the CDR3: TGTGCCTGGGAGGACAGATCCTACGAGCAGTACTTC.